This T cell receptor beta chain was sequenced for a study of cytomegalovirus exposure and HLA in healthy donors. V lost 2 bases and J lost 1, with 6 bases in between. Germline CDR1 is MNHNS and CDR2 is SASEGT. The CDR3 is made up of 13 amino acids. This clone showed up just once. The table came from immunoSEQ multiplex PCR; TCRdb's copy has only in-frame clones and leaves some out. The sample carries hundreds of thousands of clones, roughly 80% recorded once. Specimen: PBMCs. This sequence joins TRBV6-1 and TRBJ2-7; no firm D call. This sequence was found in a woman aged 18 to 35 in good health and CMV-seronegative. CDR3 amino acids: CASSESVSYEQYF. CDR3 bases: TGTGCCAGCAGTGAATCAGTTTCCTACGAGCAGTACTTC.